The 2 T cell receptor beta chains reported below all come from one sample, sequenced in a study of blood T cell repertoires in COVID-19. This table comes from immunoSEQ multiplex PCR, and its TCRdb copy is limited to in-frame clones, with some not included. The sample contains 160,000 or so clones, roughly 80% of which appear only once. The sample was peripheral blood. The receptors originated from a man in his sixties with acute or convalescent COVID-19.

CDR3 sequence: CASSQNPSLASRGETQYF. The CDR3 nucleotides read TGTGCCAGCAGCCAAAACCCCTCCCTCGCGTCGAGGGGGGAGACCCAGTACTTC. V is TRBV3-1 (or the pseudogene TRBV3-2) and J is TRBJ2-5; weak D call: TRBD1 (6 bases). Germline values: CDR1 LGHDT, CDR2 YNNKEL (reference sequence). The ends were cut back, 2 bases at V and 5 bases at J, with 24 bases in the middle. The CDR3 is 18 amino acids.

In its sample, this clone was seen once. The chain links TRBV28 to TRBJ2-5; 7 bases align to TRBD2. The CDR3 length is 14 residues. With V trimmed by 2 bases and J by 3 bases, 3 bases remained unmatched. Germline lookup yields CDR1 MDHEN and CDR2 SYDVKM. The CDR3 region has the DNA TGTGCCAGCAGTTTAAGGGCGGGAGAAGAGACCCAGTACTTC. Protein product: CASSLRAGEETQYF. Looking up the rest from reference TRBV28 and TRBJ2-5 gives the full variable domain: DVKVTQSSRYLVKRTGEKVFLECVQDMDHENMFWYRQDPGLGLRLIYFSYDVKMKEKGDIPEGYSVSREKKERFSLILESASTNQTSMYLCASSLRAGEETQYFGPGTRLLVL.